This T cell receptor (beta chain) was sequenced for a study of T cell responses to AZD1222 COVID-19 vaccine. Findings and limits, study-wide: Two AZD1222 administrations were followed by greater Spike-specific TCR breadth and depth. Spike was spanned by vaccine-associated CD4 TCRs, with dominance at 160-218 and 743-854. Regions left unmutated in variants are reportedly the target of nearly half of spike-specific TCRs.

J was trimmed by 0 bases and V by 6 bases; bases with no gene match: 18. The germline V gene has CDR1 SGHTS and CDR2 YDEGEE. There are 19 residues in the CDR3. The data were produced by immunoSEQ multiplex PCR, yet TCRdb's version contains in-frame clones alone and is incomplete. The sample lists 120,000 to 150,000 clones; roughly 91% were seen once. A remark on this clone: Its antigen is as yet unknown.

The V and J genes are TRBV5-8 and TRBJ2-4; 7 nucleotides match TRBD1. The source was peripheral blood, collected on day 0 of AZD1222 vaccination. The sequence derives from an adult in good health. CDR3 nucleotides: TGTGCCAGCACCACTCTCTTCGGGACAGAGAGACTAGCCAAAAACATTCAGTACTTC. Translated, it gives CASTTLFGTERLAKNIQYF.